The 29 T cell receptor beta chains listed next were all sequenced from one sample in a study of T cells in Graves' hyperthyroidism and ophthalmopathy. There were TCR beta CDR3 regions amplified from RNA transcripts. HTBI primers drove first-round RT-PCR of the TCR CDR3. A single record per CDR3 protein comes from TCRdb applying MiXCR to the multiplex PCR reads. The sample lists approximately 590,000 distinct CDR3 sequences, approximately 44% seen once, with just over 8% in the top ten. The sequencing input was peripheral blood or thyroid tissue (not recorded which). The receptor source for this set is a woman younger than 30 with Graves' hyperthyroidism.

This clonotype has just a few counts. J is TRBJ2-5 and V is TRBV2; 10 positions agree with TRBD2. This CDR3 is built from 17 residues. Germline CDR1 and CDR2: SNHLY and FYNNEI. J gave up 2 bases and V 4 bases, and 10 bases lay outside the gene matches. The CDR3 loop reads CASSAPLAGDDQETQYF. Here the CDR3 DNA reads TGTGCCAGCAGTGCGCCCCTAGCGGGAGATGATCAAGAGACCCAGTACTTC.

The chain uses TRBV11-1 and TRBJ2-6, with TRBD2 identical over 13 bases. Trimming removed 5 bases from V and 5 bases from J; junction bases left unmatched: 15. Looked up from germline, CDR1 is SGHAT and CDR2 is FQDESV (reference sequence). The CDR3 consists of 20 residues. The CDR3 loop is CASSLTGLAGEAYWANVLTF. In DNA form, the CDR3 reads TGTGCCAGCAGCCTAACCGGACTAGCGGGGGAGGCCTACTGGGCCAACGTCCTGACTTTC.

The CDR3 loop reads CASSLGLRSGNTIYF. As DNA, the CDR3 is TGTGCCAGCAGCTTAGGCTTGCGCTCTGGAAACACCATATATTTT. The V gene is TRBV7-2, the J gene TRBJ1-3; D is undetermined. Deletions cut 1 base from V and 0 bases from J, with 7 bases between. Per the germline V gene, CDR1 is SGHTA and CDR2 is FQGNSA. The CDR3 covers 15 residues. Drawing the rest from reference TRBV7-2 and TRBJ1-3, the complete variable domain is GAGVSQSPSNKVTEKGKDVELRCDPISGHTALYWYRQSLGQGLEFLIYFQGNSAPDKSGLPSDRFSAERTGGSVSTLTIQRTQQEDSAVYLCASSLGLRSGNTIYFGEGSWLTVV.

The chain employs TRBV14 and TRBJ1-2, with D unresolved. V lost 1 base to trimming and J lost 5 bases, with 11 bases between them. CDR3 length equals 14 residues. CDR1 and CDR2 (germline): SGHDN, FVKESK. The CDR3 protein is CASSQAGGWYGYTF. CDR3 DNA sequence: TGTGCCAGCAGCCAAGCTGGCGGGTGGTATGGCTACACCTTC.

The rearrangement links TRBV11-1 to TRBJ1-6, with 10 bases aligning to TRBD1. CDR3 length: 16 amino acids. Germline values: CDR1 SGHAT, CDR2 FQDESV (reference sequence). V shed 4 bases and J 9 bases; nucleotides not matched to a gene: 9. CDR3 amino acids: CASSWVRTGGGSPLHF. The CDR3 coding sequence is TGTGCCAGCAGCTGGGTCCGGACAGGGGGTGGTTCACCCCTCCACTTT.

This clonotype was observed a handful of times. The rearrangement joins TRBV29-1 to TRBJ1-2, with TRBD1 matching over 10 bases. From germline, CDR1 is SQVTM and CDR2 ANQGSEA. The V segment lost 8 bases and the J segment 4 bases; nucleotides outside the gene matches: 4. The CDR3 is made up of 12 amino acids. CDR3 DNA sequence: TGCAGCAGTTGGACAGGGGGCTATGGCTACACCTTC. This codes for CSSWTGGYGYTF.

The CDR3 nucleotides are TGTGCCAGCAGCAAACCCCAGGGTCGGAATTCACCCCTCCACTTT. Its translation: CASSKPQGRNSPLHF. The chain employs TRBV5-6 and TRBJ1-6; possibly TRBD1 for D (5 bases). Looked up from germline, CDR1 is SGHDT and CDR2 is YYEEEE. The V end lost 4 bases, the J end lost 7 bases, and 15 bases lay between the germline ends. This CDR3 comprises 15 residues.

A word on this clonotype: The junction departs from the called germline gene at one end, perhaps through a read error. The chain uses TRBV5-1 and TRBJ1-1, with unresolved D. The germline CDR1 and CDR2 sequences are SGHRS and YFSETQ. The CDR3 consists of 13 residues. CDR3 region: CVSSLDAVTEAFF. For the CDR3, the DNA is TGTGTCAGCAGCTTGGATGCTGTCACTGAAGCTTTCTTT.

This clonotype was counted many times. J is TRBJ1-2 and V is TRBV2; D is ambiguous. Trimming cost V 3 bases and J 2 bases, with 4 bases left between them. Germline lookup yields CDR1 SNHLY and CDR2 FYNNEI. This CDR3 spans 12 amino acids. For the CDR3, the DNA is TGTGCCAGCAGTGAGGTCAACTATGGCTACACCTTC. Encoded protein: CASSEVNYGYTF.

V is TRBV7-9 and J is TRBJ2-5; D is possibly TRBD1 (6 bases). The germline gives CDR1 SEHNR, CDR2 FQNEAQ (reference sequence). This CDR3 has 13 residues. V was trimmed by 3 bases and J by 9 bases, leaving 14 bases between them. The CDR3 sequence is CASSFQPGEPQYF. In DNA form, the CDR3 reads TGTGCCAGCAGCTTCCAACCAGGGGAGCCCCAGTACTTC.

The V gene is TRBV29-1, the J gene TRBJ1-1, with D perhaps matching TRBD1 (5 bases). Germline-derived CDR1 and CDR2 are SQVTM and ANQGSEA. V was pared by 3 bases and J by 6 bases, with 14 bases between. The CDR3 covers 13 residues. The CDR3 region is CSVEGLGPAEAFF. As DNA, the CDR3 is TGCAGCGTTGAGGGACTTGGGCCCGCTGAAGCTTTCTTT. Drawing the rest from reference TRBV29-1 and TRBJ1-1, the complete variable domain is SAVISQKPSRDICQRGTSLTIQCQVDSQVTMMFWYRQQPGQSLTLIATANQGSEATYESGFVIDKFPISRPNLTFSTLTVSNMSPEDSSIYLCSVEGLGPAEAFFGQGTRLTVV.

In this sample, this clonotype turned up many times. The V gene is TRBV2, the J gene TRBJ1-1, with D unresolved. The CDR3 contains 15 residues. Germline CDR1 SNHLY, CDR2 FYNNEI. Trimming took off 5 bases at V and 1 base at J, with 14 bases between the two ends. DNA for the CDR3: TGTGCCAGCAGTCCGACAATGGGAGGGAACACTGAAGCTTTCTTT. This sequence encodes CASSPTMGGNTEAFF.

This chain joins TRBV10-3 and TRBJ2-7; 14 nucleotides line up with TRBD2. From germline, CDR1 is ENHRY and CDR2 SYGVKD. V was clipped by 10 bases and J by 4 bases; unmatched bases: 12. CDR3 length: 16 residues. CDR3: CASSLDRTSGRYEQYF. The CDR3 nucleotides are TGTGCCAGCAGCCTAGACAGGACTAGCGGGAGGTACGAGCAGTACTTC.

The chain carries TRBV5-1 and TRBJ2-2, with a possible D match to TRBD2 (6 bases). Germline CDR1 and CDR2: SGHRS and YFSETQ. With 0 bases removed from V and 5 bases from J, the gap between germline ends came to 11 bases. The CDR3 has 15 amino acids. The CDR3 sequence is CASSLASGLTGELFF. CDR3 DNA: TGCGCCAGCAGCTTGGCCAGCGGGTTGACCGGGGAGCTGTTTTTT.

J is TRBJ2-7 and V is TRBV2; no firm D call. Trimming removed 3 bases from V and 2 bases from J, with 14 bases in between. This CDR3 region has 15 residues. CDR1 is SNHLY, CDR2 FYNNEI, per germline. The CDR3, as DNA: TGTGCCAGCAGTGATGGGTTGGGGTCCCCCTACGAGCAGTACTTC. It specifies CASSDGLGSPYEQYF.

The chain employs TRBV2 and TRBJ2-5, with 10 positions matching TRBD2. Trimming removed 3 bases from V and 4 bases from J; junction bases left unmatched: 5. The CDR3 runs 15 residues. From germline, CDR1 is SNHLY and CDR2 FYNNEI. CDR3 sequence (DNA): TGTGCCAGCAGTGACCTAGCGGGAGAGGGAGAGACCCAGTACTTC. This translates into CASSDLAGEGETQYF.

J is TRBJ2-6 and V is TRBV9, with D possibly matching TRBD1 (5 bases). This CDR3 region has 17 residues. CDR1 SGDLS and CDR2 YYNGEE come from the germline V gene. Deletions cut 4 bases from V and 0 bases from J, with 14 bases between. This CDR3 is CASSFLTGVSGANVLTF. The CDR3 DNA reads TGTGCCAGCAGCTTCTTAACAGGCGTCTCTGGGGCCAACGTCCTGACTTTC.

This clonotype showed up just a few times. This CDR3 reads CSVEVRVRETQYF. In DNA, the CDR3 is TGCAGCGTTGAAGTGCGGGTGCGGGAGACCCAGTACTTC. The gene calls are TRBV29-1 and TRBJ2-5; weak D call: TRBD2 (5 bases). The germline CDR1 and CDR2 sequences are SQVTM and ANQGSEA. This CDR3 is 13 amino acids long. The V end was cut by 1 base, the J end by 5 bases, with 11 bases between.

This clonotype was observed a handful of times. This chain's CDR3 is CASSLQGRNEKLFF. The CDR3 bases are TGCGCCAGCAGCTTGCAGGGAAGGAATGAAAAACTGTTTTTT. The chain uses TRBV5-1 and TRBJ1-4; D is possibly TRBD1 (5 bases). Trimming cost V 1 base and J 5 bases, with 9 bases left between them. Germline CDR1 reads SGHRS; CDR2 reads YFSETQ. The CDR3 sequence is 14 residues long.

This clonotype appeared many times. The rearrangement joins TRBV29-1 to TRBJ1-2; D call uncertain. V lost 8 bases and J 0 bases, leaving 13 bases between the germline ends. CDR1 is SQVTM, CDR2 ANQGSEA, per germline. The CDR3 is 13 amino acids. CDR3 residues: CSSTHEANYGYTF. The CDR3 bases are TGCAGCTCCACCCACGAAGCTAACTATGGCTACACCTTC.

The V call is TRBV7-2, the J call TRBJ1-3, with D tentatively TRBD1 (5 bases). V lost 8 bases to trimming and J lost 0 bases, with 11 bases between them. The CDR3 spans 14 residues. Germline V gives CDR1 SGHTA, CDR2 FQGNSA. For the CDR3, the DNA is TGTGCCAGCGGACACGGGTTCTCTGGAAACACCATATATTTT. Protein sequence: CASGHGFSGNTIYF.

CDR3 amino acids: CSYSDRDPGYTF. As DNA, the CDR3 is TGCAGTTACTCGGACAGGGATCCTGGCTACACCTTC. The gene calls are TRBV29-1 and TRBJ1-2; 8 bases line up with TRBD1. Per the germline V gene, CDR1 is SQVTM and CDR2 is ANQGSEA. The CDR3 totals 12 residues.

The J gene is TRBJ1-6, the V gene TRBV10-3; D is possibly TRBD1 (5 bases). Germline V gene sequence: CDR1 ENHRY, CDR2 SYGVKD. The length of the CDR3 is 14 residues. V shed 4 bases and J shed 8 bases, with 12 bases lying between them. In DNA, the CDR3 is TGTGCCATCAGTGGGGCAGGGTCCGATTCACCCCTCCACTTT. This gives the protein CAISGAGSDSPLHF.

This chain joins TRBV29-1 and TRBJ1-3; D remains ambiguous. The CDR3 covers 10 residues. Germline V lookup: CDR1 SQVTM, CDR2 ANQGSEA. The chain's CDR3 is CRVRWDTIYF. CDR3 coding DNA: TGCAGAGTACGGTGGGACACCATATATTTT.

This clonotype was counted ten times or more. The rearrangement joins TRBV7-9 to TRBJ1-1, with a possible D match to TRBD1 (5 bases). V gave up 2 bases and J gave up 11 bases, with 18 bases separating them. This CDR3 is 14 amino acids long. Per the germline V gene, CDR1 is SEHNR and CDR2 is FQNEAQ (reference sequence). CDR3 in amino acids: CASSLHDSSLDAFF. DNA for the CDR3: TGTGCCAGCAGCTTACACGACAGCTCTCTTGACGCTTTCTTT.

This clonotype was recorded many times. The CDR3 DNA reads TGTGCCAGTAAGGGGGGGGTCAATCAGCCCCAGCATTTT. Translating it yields CASKGGVNQPQHF. The chain couples TRBV2 to TRBJ1-5, with TRBD1 as a possible D gene (6 bases). V lost 9 bases, J lost 3 bases, and 12 bases lay in between. The CDR3 loop spans 13 amino acids. CDR1 is SNHLY and CDR2 is FYNNEI in the germline V gene.

The CDR3 is CASSFPGQWPNQPQHF. The CDR3 DNA follows: TGTGCCAGCAGCTTCCCGGGACAGTGGCCCAATCAGCCCCAGCATTTT. J is TRBJ1-5 and V is TRBV7-2, with 7 bases aligning to TRBD1. V was pared by 3 bases and J by 3 bases, with 8 bases of the junction left unmatched. The CDR3 is made up of 16 amino acids. The V gene's germline CDR1 is SGHTA and CDR2 FQGNSA.

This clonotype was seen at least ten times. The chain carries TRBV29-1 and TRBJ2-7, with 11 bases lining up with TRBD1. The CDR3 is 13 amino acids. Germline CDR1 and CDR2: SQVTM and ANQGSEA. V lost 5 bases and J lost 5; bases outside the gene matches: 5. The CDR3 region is CSVRDRGIDEQYF. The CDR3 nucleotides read TGCAGCGTTAGGGACAGGGGGATCGACGAGCAGTACTTC.

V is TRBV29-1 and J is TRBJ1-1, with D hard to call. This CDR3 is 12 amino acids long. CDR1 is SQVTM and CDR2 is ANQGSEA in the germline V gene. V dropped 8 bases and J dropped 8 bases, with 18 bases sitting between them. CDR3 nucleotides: TGCAGCCCAGTAGGCGGAGGTCGAGAAGCTTTCTTT. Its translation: CSPVGGGREAFF.